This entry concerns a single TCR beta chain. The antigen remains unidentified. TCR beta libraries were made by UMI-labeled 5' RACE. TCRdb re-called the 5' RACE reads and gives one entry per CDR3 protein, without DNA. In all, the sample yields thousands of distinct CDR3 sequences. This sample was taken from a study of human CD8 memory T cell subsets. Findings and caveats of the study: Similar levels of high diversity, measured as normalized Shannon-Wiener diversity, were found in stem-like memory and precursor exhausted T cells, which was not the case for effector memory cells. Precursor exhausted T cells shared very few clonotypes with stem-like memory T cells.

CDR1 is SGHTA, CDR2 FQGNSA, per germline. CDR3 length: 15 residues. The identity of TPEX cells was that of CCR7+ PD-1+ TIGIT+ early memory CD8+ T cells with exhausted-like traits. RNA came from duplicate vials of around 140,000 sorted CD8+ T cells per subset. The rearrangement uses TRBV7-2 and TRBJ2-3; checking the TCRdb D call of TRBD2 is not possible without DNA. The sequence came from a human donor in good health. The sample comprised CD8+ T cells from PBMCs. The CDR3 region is CASSSLAISTDTQYF.